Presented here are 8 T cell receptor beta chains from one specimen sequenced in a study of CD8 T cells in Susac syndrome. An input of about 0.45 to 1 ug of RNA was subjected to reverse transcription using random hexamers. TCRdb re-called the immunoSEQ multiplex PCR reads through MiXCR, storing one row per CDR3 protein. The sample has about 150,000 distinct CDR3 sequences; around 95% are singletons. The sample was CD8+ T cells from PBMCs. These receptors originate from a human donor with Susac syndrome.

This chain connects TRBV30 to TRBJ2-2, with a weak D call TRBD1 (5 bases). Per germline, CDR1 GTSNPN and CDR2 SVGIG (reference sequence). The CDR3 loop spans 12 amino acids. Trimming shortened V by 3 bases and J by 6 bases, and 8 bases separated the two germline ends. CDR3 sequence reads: CAWSPGPGELFF. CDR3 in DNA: TGTGCCTGGAGCCCAGGGCCCGGGGAGCTGTTTTTT.

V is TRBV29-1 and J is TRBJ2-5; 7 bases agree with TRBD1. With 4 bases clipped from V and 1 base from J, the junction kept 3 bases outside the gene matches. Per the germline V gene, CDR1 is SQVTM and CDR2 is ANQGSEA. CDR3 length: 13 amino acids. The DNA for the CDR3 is TGCAGCGTTGGGCAGGGGGTCCAAGAGACCCAGTACTTC. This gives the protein CSVGQGVQETQYF.

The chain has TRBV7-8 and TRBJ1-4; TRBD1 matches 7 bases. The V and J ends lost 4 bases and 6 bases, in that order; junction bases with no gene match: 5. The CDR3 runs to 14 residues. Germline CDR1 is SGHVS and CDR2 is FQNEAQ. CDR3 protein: CASSYTGVDEKLFF. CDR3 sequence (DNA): TGTGCCAGCAGCTATACAGGGGTTGATGAAAAACTGTTTTTT.

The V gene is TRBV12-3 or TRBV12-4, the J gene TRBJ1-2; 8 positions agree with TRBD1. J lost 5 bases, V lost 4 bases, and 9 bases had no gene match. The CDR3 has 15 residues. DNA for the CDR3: TGTGCCAGCAGTTGGACAGGGTGGCAGGGGTATGGCTACACCTTC. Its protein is CASSWTGWQGYGYTF.

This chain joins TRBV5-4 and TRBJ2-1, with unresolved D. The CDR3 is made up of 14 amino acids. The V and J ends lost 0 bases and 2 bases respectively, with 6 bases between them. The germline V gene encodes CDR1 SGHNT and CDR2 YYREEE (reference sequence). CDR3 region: CASSLGHTYNEQFF. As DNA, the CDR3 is TGTGCCAGCAGCTTGGGACACACCTACAATGAGCAGTTCTTC.

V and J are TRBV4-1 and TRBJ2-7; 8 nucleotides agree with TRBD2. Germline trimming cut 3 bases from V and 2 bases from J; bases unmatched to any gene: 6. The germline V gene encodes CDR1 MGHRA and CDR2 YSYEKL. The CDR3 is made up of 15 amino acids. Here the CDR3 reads CASSHISGDPYEQYF. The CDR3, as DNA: TGCGCCAGCAGCCACATTAGCGGGGACCCCTACGAGCAGTACTTC.

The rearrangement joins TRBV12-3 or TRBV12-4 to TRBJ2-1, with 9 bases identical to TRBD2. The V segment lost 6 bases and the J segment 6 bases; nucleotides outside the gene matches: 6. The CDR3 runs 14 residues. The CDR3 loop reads CASSASGMANEQFF. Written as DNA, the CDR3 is TGTGCCAGCAGCGCTAGCGGGATGGCCAATGAGCAGTTCTTC.

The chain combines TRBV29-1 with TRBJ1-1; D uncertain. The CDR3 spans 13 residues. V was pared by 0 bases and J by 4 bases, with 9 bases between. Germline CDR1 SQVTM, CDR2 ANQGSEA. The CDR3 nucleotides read TGCAGCGTTGAAGATCTCCGGCTCACTGAAGCTTTCTTT. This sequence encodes CSVEDLRLTEAFF.